This TCR beta chain was retrieved from a study of breast tumors, draining lymph nodes, adjacent tissues. The V gene lost 10 bases and the J gene lost 0 bases, with 17 bases spanning the gap. Germline V CDR1 and CDR2: LNHDA, SQIVND (reference sequence). The CDR3 sequence is 15 residues long. In TCRdb, the multiplex PCR reads were re-called with MiXCR into one record per CDR3 protein. This sample has 150,000 to 200,000 distinct CDR3 sequences, with approximately 33% found just once. This clonotype was found many times. Its antigen is not known. Study outcomes and limitations: Luminal-like breast cancer showed significantly higher tumor–nontumor repertoire similarity than basal-like. Tumor T cell lymph node origin was a supported hypothesis, not proven. The data were judged consistent with most tumor T cells coming from lymph node and expanding in tumor. Tumor TCR diversity was below lymph nodes but above nontumor tissue.

Axillary draining lymph nodes of breast cancer patients supplied the node samples. What was sequenced was axillary lymph node tissue. The V call is TRBV19, the J call TRBJ2-3, with D perhaps matching TRBD2 (5 bases). The clonotype was recovered from a female donor with breast cancer. Some clones in this sample may be carry-over from other donors' samples. The CDR3 DNA reads TGTGCCACCCTGCCGGGGAGAACGAGCACAGATACGCAGTATTTT. Protein sequence: CATLPGRTSTDTQYF. Supplemented by reference TRBV19 and TRBJ2-3, the full variable domain reads DGGITQSPKYLFRKEGQNVTLSCEQNLNHDAMYWYRQDPGQGLRLIYYSQIVNDFQKGDIAEGYSVSREKKESFPLTVTSAQKNPTAFYLCATLPGRTSTDTQYFGPGTRLTVL.